Listed below are T cell receptor beta chains from one sample, sequenced in a study of OX40 agonist ivuxolimab in advanced cancers. Using immunoSEQ multiplex PCR, the repertoire was profiled, and TCRdb retains in-frame clones only, with some absent. The data show 60,000 to 85,000 clones, with 65% to 90% seen just once and roughly 1.4% held by the top ten. Sequencing was performed on CD4+ or CD8+ T cells sorted from blood, taken in a trial of the OX40 agonist ivuxolimab. These receptors were collected from an adult with an advanced solid tumor such as melanoma, head and neck, liver or kidney cancer. Each CDR3 is given with its conserved first and last residue. D genes are given only for firm matches. Rows give clone size only sometimes, using once, few, many, or a class for an expanded clone.

cdr3_aa	cdr3_nt	clone_size	v_call	d_call	j_call
CSVEGDRTGSREKLFF	TGCAGCGTTGAAGGGGACCGGACAGGGTCGCGAGAAAAACTGTTTTTT	NA	TRBV29-1	TRBD1	TRBJ1-4
CASRRETSGTDTQYF	TGTGCCAGCAGAAGGGAAACTAGCGGCACAGATACGCAGTATTTT	NA	TRBV4-2	TRBD2	TRBJ2-3
CASSPPQAVTYEQYF	TGTGCCAGCTCACCGCCGCAAGCTGTAACCTACGAGCAGTACTTC	NA	TRBV18	NA	TRBJ2-7
CAIRMDRGPSPLHF	TGTGCCATCAGGATGGACAGGGGGCCTTCACCCCTCCACTTT	NA	TRBV10-3	TRBD1	TRBJ1-6
CASSGTGPDGYEQYF	TGTGCCAGCAGTGGGACAGGACCGGATGGCTACGAGCAGTACTTC	few	TRBV28	TRBD1	TRBJ2-7
CARTDSTNEKLFF	TGTGCCAGGACAGATTCAACTAATGAAAAACTGTTTTTT	NA	TRBV19	NA	TRBJ1-4
CASSYSWGGTSSYEQYF	TGTGCCAGCAGCTACTCCTGGGGCGGGACCTCGTCCTACGAGCAGTACTTC	NA	TRBV11-1	NA	TRBJ2-7
CAISAGEATEAFF	TGTGCCATCAGTGCAGGGGAAGCCACTGAAGCTTTCTTT	NA	TRBV10-3	NA	TRBJ1-1
CASSTEFLQETQYF	TGTGCCAGCAGTACCGAGTTTCTCCAAGAGACCCAGTACTTC	NA	TRBV28	NA	TRBJ2-5
CASSFTSGGGGQPQHF	TGTGCCAGCAGTTTTACGTCAGGGGGCGGTGGTCAGCCCCAGCATTTT	few	TRBV28	TRBD1	TRBJ1-5
CAIGGRTEAFF	TGTGCTATAGGGGGCCGCACTGAAGCTTTCTTT	NA	TRBV6-1	TRBD1	TRBJ1-1
CATSRGPSARVGYGYTF	TGTGCCACCAGCAGAGGCCCCTCGGCCAGGGTGGGCTATGGCTACACCTTC	few	TRBV15	NA	TRBJ1-2
CASSDPVSTDTQYF	TGCGCCAGCAGTGACCCAGTCAGCACAGATACGCAGTATTTT	NA	TRBV10-2	NA	TRBJ2-3
CASSLYRGWSQPQHF	TGTGCCAGCAGCCTATACAGGGGTTGGAGTCAGCCCCAGCATTTT	NA	TRBV27	TRBD1	TRBJ1-5
CASSPLSLAGGHEQYF	TGTGCCAGCAGCCCCTTAAGCCTAGCGGGGGGGCACGAGCAGTACTTC	NA	TRBV6-6	TRBD2	TRBJ2-7
CASSPLRDNNYGYTF	TGTGCCAGTAGTCCCCTCCGGGACAATAACTATGGCTACACCTTC	many	TRBV19	NA	TRBJ1-2
CASSRQQGWTDTQYF	TGTGCCAGCAGCCGCCAACAGGGTTGGACAGATACGCAGTATTTT	NA	TRBV27	NA	TRBJ2-3
CASSLTAGGVETQYF	TGCGCCAGCAGCTTGACAGCGGGGGGTGTAGAGACCCAGTACTTC	NA	TRBV5-1	TRBD2	TRBJ2-5
CASSIHLEAFF	TGTGCCAGTAGTATCCATCTTGAAGCTTTCTTT	NA	TRBV19	NA	TRBJ1-1
CASSLVQNTEAFF	TGTGCCAGCAGCTTAGTCCAAAACACTGAAGCTTTCTTT	NA	TRBV7-2	NA	TRBJ1-1
CASSQDIGMVARGDPQETQYF	TGTGCCAGCAGCCAAGATATCGGTATGGTGGCGCGGGGGGACCCACAAGAGACCCAGTACTTC	NA	TRBV14	TRBD2	TRBJ2-5
CASSVAGGGGQYF	TGTGCCAGCAGTGTGGCAGGGGGTGGTGGGCAGTACTTC	NA	TRBV27	TRBD1	TRBJ2-7
CASSAVREAAGGYTF	TGCGCCAGCAGTGCAGTCCGTGAGGCGGCAGGAGGCTACACCTTC	NA	TRBV10-1	NA	TRBJ1-2
CASSPRNTEAFF	TGTGCCAGCAGCCCCCGCAACACTGAAGCTTTCTTT	few	TRBV6-5	NA	TRBJ1-1
CASSESGGRFLDEQYF	TGTGCCAGCAGTGAAAGTGGGGGCAGGTTTCTGGACGAGCAGTACTTC	NA	TRBV6-1	NA	TRBJ2-7
CASSLGTGPVIQYF	TGTGCCAGCAGCTTAGGAACGGGGCCGGTCATTCAGTACTTC	NA	TRBV7-2	NA	TRBJ2-4
CASSFGTSGGRDEQFF	TGTGCCAGCAGCTTTGGGACTAGCGGGGGTAGGGATGAGCAGTTCTTC	NA	TRBV7-8	TRBD2	TRBJ2-1
CASSLSVVTNTGELFF	TGTGCCAGCAGCTTATCGGTTGTGACAAACACCGGGGAGCTGTTTTTT	NA	TRBV11-2	NA	TRBJ2-2
CAWTQGTGISYEQYF	TGTGCCTGGACCCAGGGGACGGGGATCTCCTACGAGCAGTACTTC	NA	TRBV30	NA	TRBJ2-7
CASSLEGKSQETQYF	TGTGCCAGCAGCTTGGAGGGGAAATCCCAAGAGACCCAGTACTTC	once	TRBV5-8	NA	TRBJ2-5
CASSISGQVLAGYNEQFF	TGTGCCAGTAGTATATCCGGCCAGGTCCTTGCCGGCTACAATGAGCAGTTCTTC	NA	TRBV19	NA	TRBJ2-1
CASSLYRGVDNSPLHF	TGTGCCAGCAGTTTGTACAGGGGCGTGGATAATTCACCCCTCCACTTT	NA	TRBV28	TRBD1	TRBJ1-6
CASSPLQGGETQYF	TGTGCCAGCTCACCACTCCAGGGTGGGGAGACCCAGTACTTC	few	TRBV18	NA	TRBJ2-5
CASSYLGGSNQPQHF	TGTGCCAGCAGTTACCTGGGGGGTAGCAATCAGCCCCAGCATTTT	NA	TRBV6-5	NA	TRBJ1-5
CASSFGSGTGSSYEQYF	TGTGCCAGTAGTTTCGGGTCCGGGACAGGGAGCTCCTACGAGCAGTACTTC	once	TRBV19	TRBD1	TRBJ2-7
CGTADPGNTIYF	TGTGGGACAGCGGATCCTGGAAACACCATATATTTT	medium-sized	TRBV19	NA	TRBJ1-3